The TCR beta chain described here comes from a study of human T cells and chemical hapten exposure (dated by TCRdb to the early 2020s). Some background on the complete study: For sensitization, 2% DPC in acetone was applied to a roughly 2 cm by roughly 2 cm area of upper inner arm skin. Patient blood was sampled pre-sensitization (week 0) and at 2, 6 and about 24 weeks after DPC sensitization. Throughout the approximately 23-week study period, patients were also given weekly therapeutic DPC doses on the scalp. Most of the patients in the cohort were female, and the cohort covered alopecia areata with under or over 50% scalp involvement, alopecia totalis and alopecia universalis. Twenty-nine alopecia patients provided blood for TCR sequencing at one to four time points (pre-sensitization, 2, 6 and 24 weeks). The study tracked peripheral blood TCR repertoire changes in vivo during primary and secondary sensitization to the hapten diphenylcyclopropenone (DPC) in alopecia patients. Patch testing on the upper back used Finn chambers containing 0.01% DPC, with scoring done after 6 days according to International Contact Dermatitis Research Group standards. Libraries were combined into a pool for sequencing, and differences in TCR yield between samples came mainly from small differences in library volumes within the pool. Results the study describes overall, beyond this receptor: A positive correlation was found between the number of PT1 expanded TCRs and patch test score, with significance reached at thresholds 8, 16 and 32 but not 4. Compared with pre-sensitization or healthy control sets, expanded TCRs formed significantly more large CDR3 similarity clusters, which is consistent with antigen-driven responses. DPC sensitization did not change the number of TCRs with a frequency above 1 in 1000, and there was no evidence of changes in global repertoire structure. After repeated subsampling, the strength of the expansion versus patch-test correlation and the threshold at which it became significant changed. Because all patients had alopecia, a presumed autoimmune disease, the immune response of the patients might differ from that of healthy individuals.

This clonotype was counted many times. Its antigen is still unknown. It has no much larger one-base neighbor in the sample; base qualities were not kept. Library construction relied on RACE. The instrument was a NextSeq 500. During library preparation, unique molecular identifiers were attached to individual cDNA molecules so that TCRs could be counted in a quantitative, reproducible way. Both TCR alpha and TCR beta chains were sequenced from each blood RNA sample. As for how the authors treated the data: Samples had a median of about 90,000 TCRs, with a range from about 23,224 to 750,000. V, J and CDR3 annotation of the TCR reads was carried out using the Decombinator software suite. Every sample was subsampled to the same number of TCRs (28,000) for the PS versus PT1 abundance plots. Expanded TCRs were defined as absent before sensitization and observed at least eight times at the 2-week time point. Starting from the raw public reads, TCRdb applied fastp trimming at Q25, assembled clones with MiXCR and retained in-frame beta chains. Rows merge per CDR3 protein into single entries with the most common DNA and genes. The V and J calls and clone size are TCRdb's, not the authors'. Counted in this sample were tens of thousands of distinct CDR3 sequences; around 10% of them appeared once. The top ten clones comprise less than 4.5% of the sample.

The label giving this sample's time point can be read as: pre-sensitization, week 0. What the treatment or condition label conveys for this sample: therapeutic diphenylcyclopropenone sensitization with weekly scalp DPC. Blood at each patch-test visit was drawn before the patch test was applied. Patients were considered eligible if aged 18 to 70, diagnosed with alopecia and deemed suitable for DPC therapy, and patients were excluded if pregnant. Total RNA was extracted from unfractionated whole blood that had been collected in Tempus Blood RNA tubes. The sequence came from a woman in her thirties or forties with alopecia areata. Some clones in this sample may be carry-over from other donors' samples. The specimen comprised whole blood, sampled in connection with sensitization to the hapten diphenylcyclopropenone (DPC).

At the DNA level, the sequence is TGTGCCAGCAGTTACCCTAGCGGCAAAGAGACCCAGTACTTC. The translation is CASSYPSGKETQYF. The rearrangement joined TRBV6-2 or TRBV6-3 to TRBJ2-5, with 7 central nucleotides matching TRBD2. Counted from cysteine to phenylalanine, this CDR3 has 14 amino acids. CDR3 DNA only is kept here, 42 bases in frame from base 1. The germline V gene encodes CDR1 MNHEY and CDR2 SVGEGT. V is trimmed back by 2 bases and J by 3 bases, and the junction contains 3 bases that no gene match accounts for.